The source of this TCR beta chain is a study of T cell responses to AZD1222 COVID-19 vaccine. Regarding the study as a whole: Only six AZD1222 recipients tested seropositive at baseline. Every sample of the repertoires postdated the peak T cell response. Possibly, clonal diversity was underestimated; donors were largely white British and included more females.

Libraries were prepared by immunoSEQ multiplex PCR; TCRdb keeps only in-frame clonotypes and omits some of them. The sample lists 75,000 to 95,000 clones; about nine tenths were seen once. On this clone itself: What it binds is unknown.

Germline V gives CDR1 SGHTA, CDR2 FQGTGA. V dropped 2 bases and J dropped 9 bases, with 14 bases sitting between them. The CDR3 runs 14 residues. Material: peripheral blood, obtained 28 days after the second AZD1222 dose. The J gene is TRBJ2-1, the V gene TRBV7-3; a weak D match, TRBD1 (6 bases). The TCR was taken from an adult who received the AZD1222 COVID-19 vaccine. The DNA for the CDR3 is TGTGCCAGCAGCTTATCGACTGGACAGACTGAGCAGTTCTTC. This gives the protein CASSLSTGQTEQFF.